The source of this T cell receptor beta chain is a study of Graves' ophthalmopathy and Graves' hyperthyroidism. The study, taken as a whole, reports: The authors also found most expanded thyroid clonotypes above 0.001 frequency in blood. The model's ophthalmopathy progression predictions had approximately 65% sensitivity and 72.22% specificity.

This clonotype came up many times. The antigen is not known. From RNA, the CDR3 regions of TCR beta chains were amplified and sequenced. HTBI primers were employed in first-round RT-PCR, then a second-round multiplex PCR followed. A single record per CDR3 protein comes from TCRdb applying MiXCR to the multiplex PCR reads. The sample lists about 740,000 distinct CDR3 sequences, roughly 40% occurring once. V shed 6 bases and J 8 bases; nucleotides not matched to a gene: 7. Germline CDR1 and CDR2: SNHLY and FYNNEI. This CDR3 is 14 amino acids long. The receptor was isolated from an adult man with Graves' ophthalmopathy. Input material: peripheral blood. The chain joins TRBV2 to TRBJ1-6; 7 nucleotides agree with TRBD1. CDR3 protein: CASSRRGTDSPLHF. DNA for the CDR3: TGTGCCAGCAGCCGACGGGGGACAGATTCACCCCTCCACTTT. The full variable domain, rest sourced from reference TRBV2 and TRBJ1-6, is EPEVTQTPSHQVTQMGQEVILRCVPISNHLYFYWYRQILGQKVEFLVSFYNNEISEKSEIFDDQFSVERPDGSNFTLKIRSTKLEDSAMYFCASSRRGTDSPLHFGNGTRLTVT.